This T cell receptor (beta chain) was recovered during a study of T cells in Graves' hyperthyroidism and ophthalmopathy. The study's findings and limits: Researchers found most expanded thyroid clonotypes above 0.001 in blood as well.

RNA transcripts yielded amplified TCR beta CDR3 regions. Primed by the HTBI set, a first-round RT-PCR was run on the TCR CDR3. TCRdb itself ran the multiplex PCR reads through MiXCR, one entry per CDR3 protein. The table lists 500,000 to 600,000 distinct CDR3 sequences, approximately 48% of them singletons. Concerning this clonotype: What it binds is not known.

CDR1 is SGDLS and CDR2 is YYNGEE in the germline V gene. This CDR3 spans 15 amino acids. Trimming removed 0 bases from V and 8 bases from J; junction bases left unmatched: 7. Orbital computed tomography, thyroid ultrasound, serum thyroxine and TRAb, and clinical symptoms together informed the diagnoses. The receptor comes from an adult woman with Graves' disease, either hyperthyroidism or ophthalmopathy (not recorded which). The sample was peripheral blood or thyroid tissue (not recorded which). The chain links TRBV9 to TRBJ1-2; 10 positions match TRBD1. CDR3 sequence reads: CASSVDAGQGYGYTF. The CDR3 coding sequence is TGTGCCAGCAGCGTAGATGCGGGACAGGGGTACGGCTACACCTTC. The full variable domain, in which reference TRBV9 and TRBJ1-2 provide the parts outside the CDR3, is DSGVTQTPKHLITATGQRVTLRCSPRSGDLSVYWYQQSLDQGLQFLIQYYNGEERAKGNILERFSAQQFPDLHSELNLSSLELGDSALYFCASSVDAGQGYGYTFGSGTRLTVV.